The clone carrying this T cell receptor (beta chain) was counted many times. Its antigen is undetermined. Individual cDNA molecules received unique molecular identifiers during library preparation. MiXCR, run by TCRdb on the 5' RACE reads, gives a single entry per CDR3 protein. This table holds 25,000 to 35,000 distinct CDR3 sequences, around 5.2% found once. The data derive from a study of early T cells in non-severe SARS-CoV-2 infection. Overall study results and limits: The matching step, a VDJdb search, favored anti-spike CD8 responses and missed private and CD4 specificities.

Material for sequencing was whole blood. This TCR was sampled from an adult who was a healthcare worker with PCR-confirmed SARS-CoV-2 infection or an uninfected control (not recorded which).

Written as DNA, the CDR3 is TGTGCCAGCAGCCCTAGGTTTGGGAACACTGAAGCTTTCTTT. Translated, it gives CASSPRFGNTEAFF. The genes are TRBV14 and TRBJ1-1; D is undetermined. Trimming pared 4 bases from V and 1 base from J, leaving 10 bases between. The germline gives CDR1 SGHDN, CDR2 FVKESK. The CDR3 length is 14 residues.